What follows describes a single TCR beta chain. This specimen belongs to a study of blood T cell repertoires in COVID-19. The wider study: COVID-19 samples collected from the United States, Italy and Spain covered acute and convalescent phases. From T cells, B-cell-depleted T cells, or PBMCs came the material, which was cDNA or gDNA.

As processed by the authors: Estimation of nucleated cell counts relied on the amplification of reference gene primers. Clones were read by immunoSEQ multiplex PCR, and TCRdb kept only the in-frame ones, dropping some. D and trimming come from the DNA, and the V and J calls and clone size come from that table. The sample lists about 130,000 clones; over 80% were seen once. V was shortened by 8 bases and J by 6 bases, with 12 bases between the two germline ends. The CDR3 is made up of 12 amino acids. In germline, CDR1 is WSHSY, CDR2 SAAADI. This clonotype originated in a man in his fifties or sixties with acute or convalescent COVID-19. The chain combines TRBV10-2 with TRBJ2-3; TRBD2 is a possible D gene (5 bases). Sequenced: peripheral blood. CDR3 sequence reads: CASGPLADTQYF. The CDR3 region has the DNA TGCGCCAGCGGGCCCTTAGCGGATACGCAGTATTTT.